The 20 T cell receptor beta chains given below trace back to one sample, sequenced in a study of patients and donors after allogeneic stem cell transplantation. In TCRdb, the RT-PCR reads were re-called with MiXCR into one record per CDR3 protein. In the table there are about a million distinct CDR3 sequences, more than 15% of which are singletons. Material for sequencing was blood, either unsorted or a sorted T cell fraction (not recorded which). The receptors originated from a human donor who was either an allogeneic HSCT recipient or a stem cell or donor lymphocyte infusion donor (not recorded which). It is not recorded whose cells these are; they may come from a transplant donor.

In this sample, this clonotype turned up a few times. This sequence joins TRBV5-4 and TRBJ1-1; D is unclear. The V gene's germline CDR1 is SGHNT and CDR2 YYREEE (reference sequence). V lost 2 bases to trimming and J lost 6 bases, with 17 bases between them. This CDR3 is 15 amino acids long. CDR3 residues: CASSLGKDTAAEAFF. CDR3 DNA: TGTGCCAGCAGCTTAGGAAAGGATACAGCCGCTGAAGCTTTCTTT.

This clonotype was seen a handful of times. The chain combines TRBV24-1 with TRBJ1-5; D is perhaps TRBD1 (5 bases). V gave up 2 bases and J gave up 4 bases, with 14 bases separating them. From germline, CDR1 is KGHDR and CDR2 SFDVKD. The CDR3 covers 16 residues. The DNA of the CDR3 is TGTGCCACCAGTGATTCGGGACGAGGGGTAAATCAGCCCCAGCATTTT. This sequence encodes CATSDSGRGVNQPQHF.

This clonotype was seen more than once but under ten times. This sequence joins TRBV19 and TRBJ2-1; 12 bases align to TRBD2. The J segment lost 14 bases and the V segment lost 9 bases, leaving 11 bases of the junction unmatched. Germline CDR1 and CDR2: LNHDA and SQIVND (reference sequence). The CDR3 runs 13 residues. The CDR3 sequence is CASSGLAGRRKFF. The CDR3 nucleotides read TGTGCCAGCTCCGGACTAGCGGGGAGACGTAAGTTCTTC.

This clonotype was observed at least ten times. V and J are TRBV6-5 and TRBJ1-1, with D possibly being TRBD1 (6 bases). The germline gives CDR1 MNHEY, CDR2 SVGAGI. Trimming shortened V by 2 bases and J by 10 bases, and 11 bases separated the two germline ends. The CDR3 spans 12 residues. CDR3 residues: CASSYTGGPAFF. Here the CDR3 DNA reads TGTGCCAGCAGTTACACGGGGGGCCCAGCTTTCTTT.

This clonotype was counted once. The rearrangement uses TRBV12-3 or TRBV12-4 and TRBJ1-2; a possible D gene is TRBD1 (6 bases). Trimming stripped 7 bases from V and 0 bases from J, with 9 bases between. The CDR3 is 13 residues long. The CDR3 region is CASTTGPNYGYTF. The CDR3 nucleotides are TGTGCCAGCACGACAGGCCCTAACTATGGCTACACCTTC.

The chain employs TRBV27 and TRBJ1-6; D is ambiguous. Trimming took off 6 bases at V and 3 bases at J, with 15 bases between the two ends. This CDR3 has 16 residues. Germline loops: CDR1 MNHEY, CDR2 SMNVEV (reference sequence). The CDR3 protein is CASRLTDTRYNSPLHF. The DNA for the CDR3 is TGTGCCAGCAGGCTAACTGACACACGCTATAATTCACCCCTCCACTTT.

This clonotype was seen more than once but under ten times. CDR3 sequence (DNA): TGTGCCAGCAGCCTTTCCTACCGGGACGAACACACAGATACGCAGTATTTT. It yields the protein CASSLSYRDEHTDTQYF. V gene TRBV11-3 combines with J gene TRBJ2-3, with D perhaps matching TRBD1 or TRBD2 (5 bases each). This CDR3 is 17 amino acids long. V lost 5 bases, J lost 2 bases, and 20 bases lay in between. Germline V gene data show CDR1 as SGHNT and CDR2 as YENEEA.

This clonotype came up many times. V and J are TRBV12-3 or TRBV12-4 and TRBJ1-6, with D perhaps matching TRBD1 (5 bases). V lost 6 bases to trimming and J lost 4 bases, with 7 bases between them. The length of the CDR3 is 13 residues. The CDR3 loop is CASRGEYNSPLHF. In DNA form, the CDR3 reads TGTGCCAGCAGAGGGGAATATAATTCACCCCTCCACTTT.

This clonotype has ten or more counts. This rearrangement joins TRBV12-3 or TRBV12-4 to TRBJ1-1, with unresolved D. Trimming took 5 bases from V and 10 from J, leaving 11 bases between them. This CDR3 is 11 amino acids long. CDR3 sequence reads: CASSEDAGAFF. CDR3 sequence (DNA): TGTGCCAGCAGTGAGGACGCCGGAGCTTTCTTT.

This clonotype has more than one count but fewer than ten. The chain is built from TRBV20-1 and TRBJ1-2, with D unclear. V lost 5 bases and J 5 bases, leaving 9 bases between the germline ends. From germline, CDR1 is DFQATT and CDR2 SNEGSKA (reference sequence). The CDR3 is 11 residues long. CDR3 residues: CSAHSRYGYTF. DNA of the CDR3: TGCAGTGCTCATTCAAGATATGGCTACACCTTC.

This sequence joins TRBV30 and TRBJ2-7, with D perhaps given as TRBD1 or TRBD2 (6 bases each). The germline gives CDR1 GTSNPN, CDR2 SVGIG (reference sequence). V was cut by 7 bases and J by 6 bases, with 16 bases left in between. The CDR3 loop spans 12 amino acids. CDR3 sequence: CASTDGGPEQYF. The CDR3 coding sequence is TGTGCCTCCACGGATGGGGGGCCCGAGCAGTACTTC.

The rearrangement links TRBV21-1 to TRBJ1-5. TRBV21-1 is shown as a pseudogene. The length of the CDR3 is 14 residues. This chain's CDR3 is CASSKVWHFEPQHF. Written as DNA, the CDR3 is TGTGCCAGCAGCAAAGTTTGGCACTTCGAGCCCCAGCATTTT.

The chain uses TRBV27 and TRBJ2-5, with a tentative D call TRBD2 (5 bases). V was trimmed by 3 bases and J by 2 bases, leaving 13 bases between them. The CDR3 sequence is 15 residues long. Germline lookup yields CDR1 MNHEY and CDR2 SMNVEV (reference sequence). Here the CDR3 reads CASSFVWESQETQYF. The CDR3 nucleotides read TGTGCCAGCAGTTTCGTATGGGAGAGTCAAGAGACCCAGTACTTC.

The CDR3 DNA follows: TGTGCCAGTAGTGTTGCCTACCGGGACAGGGAAAGTGGCTACACCTTC. It encodes CASSVAYRDRESGYTF. V is TRBV19 and J is TRBJ1-2; 9 bases are a match to TRBD1. The CDR3 totals 16 residues. Germline V gene lookup returns CDR1 LNHDA and CDR2 SQIVND (reference sequence). V shed 5 bases and J 7 bases; nucleotides not matched to a gene: 14.

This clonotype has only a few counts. The CDR3 region is CSASKVSNSYEQYF. The CDR3 DNA follows: TGCAGTGCTAGTAAAGTCTCCAATTCCTACGAGCAGTACTTC. The V call is TRBV20-1, the J call TRBJ2-7, with D hard to call. CDR1 is DFQATT and CDR2 is SNEGSKA in the germline V gene (reference sequence). The germline V and J ends were trimmed by 3 bases and 1 base, with 13 bases remaining between them. The CDR3 is 14 residues long.

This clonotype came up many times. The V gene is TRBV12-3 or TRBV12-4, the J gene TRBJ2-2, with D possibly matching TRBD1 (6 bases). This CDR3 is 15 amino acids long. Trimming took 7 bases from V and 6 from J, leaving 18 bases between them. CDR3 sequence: CASTPARTVPGELFF. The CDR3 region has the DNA TGTGCCAGCACCCCAGCCCGGACAGTTCCCGGGGAGCTGTTTTTT.

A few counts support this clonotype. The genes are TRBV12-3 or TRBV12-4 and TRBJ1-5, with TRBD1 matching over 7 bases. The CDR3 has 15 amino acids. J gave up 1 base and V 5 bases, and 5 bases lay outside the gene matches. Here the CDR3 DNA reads TGTGCCAGCAGTCGACAGGGCCGGAGCAATCAGCCCCAGCATTTT. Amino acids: CASSRQGRSNQPQHF.

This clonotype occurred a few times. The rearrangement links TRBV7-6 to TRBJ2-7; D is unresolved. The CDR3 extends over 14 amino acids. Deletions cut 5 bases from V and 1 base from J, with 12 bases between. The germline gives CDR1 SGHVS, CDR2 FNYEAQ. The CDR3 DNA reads TGTGCCAGCAGCCCGTCGGACGGTTCCTACGAGCAGTACTTC. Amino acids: CASSPSDGSYEQYF.

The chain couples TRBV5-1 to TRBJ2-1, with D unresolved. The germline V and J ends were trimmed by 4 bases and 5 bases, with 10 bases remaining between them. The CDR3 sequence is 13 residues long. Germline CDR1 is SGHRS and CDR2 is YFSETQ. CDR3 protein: CASSPGRDNEQFF. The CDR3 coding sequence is TGCGCCAGCAGCCCCGGTCGCGACAATGAGCAGTTCTTC. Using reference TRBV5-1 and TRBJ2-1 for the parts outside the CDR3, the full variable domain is KAGVTQTPRYLIKTRGQQVTLSCSPISGHRSVSWYQQTPGQGLQFLFEYFSETQRNKGNFPGRFSGRQFSNSRSEMNVSTLELGDSALYLCASSPGRDNEQFFGPGTRLTVL.

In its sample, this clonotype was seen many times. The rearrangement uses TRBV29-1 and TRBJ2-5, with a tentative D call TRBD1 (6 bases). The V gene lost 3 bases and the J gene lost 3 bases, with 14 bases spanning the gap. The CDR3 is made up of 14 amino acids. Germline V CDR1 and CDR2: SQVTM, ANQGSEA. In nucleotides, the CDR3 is TGCAGCGTTGAGTGGGCAGGGGCTGAAGAGACCCAGTACTTC. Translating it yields CSVEWAGAEETQYF.